This T cell receptor beta chain was identified during a study of blood T cell repertoires in COVID-19. Profiled with immunoSEQ multiplex PCR; TCRdb holds only in-frame clones, not every one. The sample carries 200,000 or so clones, roughly 91% recorded once. V lost 1 base, J lost 10 bases, and 5 bases stayed unmatched. The CDR3 covers 15 residues. Germline loops: CDR1 SEHNR, CDR2 FQNEAQ (reference sequence). Researchers sorted participants into cohorts using their self-reported clinical history. Only one count was recorded for this clone. This clonotype was sampled from a man aged 25 to 40 in a cohort exposed to, infected with or recovered from COVID-19 (not recorded which). The sequenced sample consisted of PBMCs or T cells enriched from blood (not recorded which). The chain is built from TRBV7-9 and TRBJ2-1; 12 bases align to TRBD2. Here the CDR3 reads CASSLGLAGVGEQFF. CDR3 nucleotides: TGTGCCAGCAGCTTAGGACTAGCGGGAGTAGGGGAGCAGTTCTTC.